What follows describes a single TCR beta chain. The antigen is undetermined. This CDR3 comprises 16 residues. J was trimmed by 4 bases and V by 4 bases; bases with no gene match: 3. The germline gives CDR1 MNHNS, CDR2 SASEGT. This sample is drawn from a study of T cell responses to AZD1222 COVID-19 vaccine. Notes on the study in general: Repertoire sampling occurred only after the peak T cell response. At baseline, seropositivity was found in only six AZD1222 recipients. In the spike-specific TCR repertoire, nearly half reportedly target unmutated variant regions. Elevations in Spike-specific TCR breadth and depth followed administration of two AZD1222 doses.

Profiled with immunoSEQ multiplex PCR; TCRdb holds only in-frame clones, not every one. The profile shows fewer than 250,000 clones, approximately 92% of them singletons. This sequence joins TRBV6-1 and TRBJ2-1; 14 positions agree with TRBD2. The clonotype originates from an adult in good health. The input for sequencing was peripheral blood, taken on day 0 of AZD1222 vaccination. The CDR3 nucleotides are TGTGCCAGCAGTGCAGGGACTAGCGGGGGATACAATGAGCAGTTCTTC. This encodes CASSAGTSGGYNEQFF.